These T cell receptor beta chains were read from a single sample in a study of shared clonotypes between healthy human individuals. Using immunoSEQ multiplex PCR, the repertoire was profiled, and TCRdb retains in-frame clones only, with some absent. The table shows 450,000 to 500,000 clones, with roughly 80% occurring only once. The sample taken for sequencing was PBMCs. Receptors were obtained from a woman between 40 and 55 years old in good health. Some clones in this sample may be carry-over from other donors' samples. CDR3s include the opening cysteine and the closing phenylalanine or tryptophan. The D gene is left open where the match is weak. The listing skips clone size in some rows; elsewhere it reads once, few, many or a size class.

CDR3 protein: CASSLAVGLGEQYF
CDR3 DNA: TGTGCCAGCAGCTTAGCTGTGGGGTTGGGCGAGCAGTACTTC
clone size: -
D gene: -
J gene: TRBJ2-7
V gene: TRBV11-2

CDR3 protein: CASRVGDSPLHF
CDR3 DNA: TGTGCCAGCAGGGTCGGGGACTCACCCCTCCACTTT
clone size: -
D gene: -
J gene: TRBJ1-6
V gene: TRBV6-6

CDR3 protein: CASSLSTSTDTQYF
CDR3 DNA: TGTGCCAGCAGCTTATCAACTAGCACAGATACGCAGTATTTT
clone size: few
D gene: -
J gene: TRBJ2-3
V gene: TRBV7-9

CDR3 protein: CASSQTSGAYNKQFF
CDR3 DNA: TGTGCCAGCAGTCAGACTAGCGGGGCGTACAATAAGCAGTTCTTC
clone size: -
D gene: TRBD2
J gene: TRBJ2-1
V gene: TRBV6-5

CDR3 protein: CSVQPTPGQVNTEAFF
CDR3 DNA: TGCAGCGTTCAACCCACGCCGGGACAGGTAAACACTGAAGCTTTCTTT
clone size: -
D gene: TRBD1
J gene: TRBJ1-1
V gene: TRBV29-1

CDR3 protein: CASSRGLAGTDTQYF
CDR3 DNA: TGTGCCAGCAGCAGGGGACTAGCGGGCACAGATACGCAGTATTTT
clone size: -
D gene: TRBD2
J gene: TRBJ2-3
V gene: TRBV28

CDR3 protein: CASRQPGTSGNTIYF
CDR3 DNA: TGTGCCAGCCGCCAACCAGGGACCTCTGGAAACACCATATATTTT
clone size: -
D gene: -
J gene: TRBJ1-3
V gene: TRBV7-2

CDR3 protein: CASSGTSGRPHEQFF
CDR3 DNA: TGTGCCAGCAGTGGAACTAGCGGGAGGCCCCATGAGCAGTTCTTC
clone size: -
D gene: TRBD2
J gene: TRBJ2-1
V gene: TRBV6-1

CDR3 protein: CASSLAQFSEAFF
CDR3 DNA: TGTGCCAGCAGCTTAGCGCAGTTTAGTGAAGCTTTCTTT
clone size: -
D gene: -
J gene: TRBJ1-1
V gene: TRBV7-8

CDR3 protein: CASSLDASGRAYEQYF
CDR3 DNA: TGCGCCAGCAGCTTGGATGCTAGCGGGAGGGCCTACGAGCAGTACTTC
clone size: -
D gene: TRBD2
J gene: TRBJ2-7
V gene: TRBV5-1

CDR3 protein: CASSSRKDKYTGELFF
CDR3 DNA: TGTGCCAGCAGCTCCCGGAAGGACAAATACACCGGGGAGCTGTTTTTT
clone size: -
D gene: -
J gene: TRBJ2-2
V gene: TRBV5-6

CDR3 protein: CASSPGQFDASYEQYF
CDR3 DNA: TGTGCCAGCAGCCCAGGACAGTTTGACGCCTCCTACGAGCAGTACTTC
clone size: -
D gene: -
J gene: TRBJ2-7
V gene: TRBV9

CDR3 protein: CASSRRVGVHEQYF
CDR3 DNA: TGTGCCAGCAGCCGCAGGGTGGGAGTCCACGAGCAGTACTTC
clone size: -
D gene: -
J gene: TRBJ2-7
V gene: TRBV27

CDR3 protein: CACLPPAPGQTNYGYTF
CDR3 DNA: TGTGCCTGCCTACCCCCTGCGCCGGGACAGACTAACTATGGCTACACCTTC
clone size: -
D gene: TRBD1
J gene: TRBJ1-2
V gene: TRBV30

CDR3 protein: CASSLESGGGRGGYTF
CDR3 DNA: TGCGCCAGCAGCTTGGAGTCAGGGGGCGGTAGAGGTGGCTACACCTTC
clone size: many
D gene: TRBD1
J gene: TRBJ1-2
V gene: TRBV5-1

CDR3 protein: CASSLGHYEQYF
CDR3 DNA: TGTGCCAGCAGTTTGGGACATTACGAGCAGTACTTC
clone size: -
D gene: -
J gene: TRBJ2-7
V gene: TRBV28

CDR3 protein: CASSLEGRHQPQHF
CDR3 DNA: TGCGCCAGCAGCTTGGAGGGCCGCCATCAGCCCCAGCATTTT
clone size: -
D gene: -
J gene: TRBJ1-5
V gene: TRBV5-1

CDR3 protein: CASSPGRAQETQYF
CDR3 DNA: TGCGCCAGCAGCCCCGGCAGGGCACAAGAGACCCAGTACTTC
clone size: few
D gene: -
J gene: TRBJ2-5
V gene: TRBV5-1

CDR3 protein: CASSVTGFNGYTF
CDR3 DNA: TGTGCCAGCAGCGTGACAGGGTTTAATGGCTACACCTTC
clone size: -
D gene: TRBD1
J gene: TRBJ1-2
V gene: TRBV2

CDR3 protein: CASSLVAWADTGELFF
CDR3 DNA: TGTGCCAGCAGCTTAGTAGCCTGGGCCGACACCGGGGAGCTGTTTTTT
clone size: -
D gene: -
J gene: TRBJ2-2
V gene: TRBV7-3

CDR3 protein: CASTDRALEQPQHF
CDR3 DNA: TGTGCCAGTACAGACAGGGCTTTGGAACAGCCCCAGCATTTT
clone size: -
D gene: TRBD1
J gene: TRBJ1-5
V gene: TRBV19

CDR3 protein: CASSSRGLSDQPQHF
CDR3 DNA: TGTGCCAGCAGCTCCAGGGGGCTGAGTGATCAGCCCCAGCATTTT
clone size: once
D gene: TRBD1
J gene: TRBJ1-5
V gene: TRBV11-2

CDR3 protein: CSVPGLAGIEQYF
CDR3 DNA: TGCAGCGTTCCCGGACTAGCGGGGATCGAGCAGTACTTC
clone size: -
D gene: TRBD2
J gene: TRBJ2-7
V gene: TRBV29-1

CDR3 protein: CASSQPGNEKLFF
CDR3 DNA: TGCGCCAGCAGCCAACCCGGAAATGAAAAACTGTTTTTT
clone size: -
D gene: -
J gene: TRBJ1-4
V gene: TRBV4-1

CDR3 protein: CASSKDPAQSSYNEQFF
CDR3 DNA: TGTGCCAGCAGCAAGGATCCAGCCCAAAGCTCCTACAATGAGCAGTTCTTC
clone size: -
D gene: -
J gene: TRBJ2-1
V gene: TRBV21-1

CDR3 protein: CASSQAGGFNEQFF
CDR3 DNA: TGCGCCAGCAGCCAGGCGGGAGGCTTCAATGAGCAGTTCTTC
clone size: many
D gene: TRBD2
J gene: TRBJ2-1
V gene: TRBV4-3

CDR3 protein: CASSPQVMENEQYF
CDR3 DNA: TGTGCCAGCAGCCCCCAGGTCATGGAAAACGAGCAGTACTTC
clone size: -
D gene: -
J gene: TRBJ2-7
V gene: TRBV9

CDR3 protein: CASSFGTSGRQETQYF
CDR3 DNA: TGTGCCAGCAGCTTTGGGACTAGCGGGCGACAAGAGACCCAGTACTTC
clone size: -
D gene: TRBD2
J gene: TRBJ2-5
V gene: TRBV7-9

CDR3 protein: CASSAGLAGGLYEQYF
CDR3 DNA: TGTGCCAGCAGCGCTGGACTAGCGGGAGGGCTCTACGAGCAGTACTTC
clone size: -
D gene: TRBD2
J gene: TRBJ2-7
V gene: TRBV9

CDR3 protein: CASNGDSGETQYF
CDR3 DNA: TGTGCCAGCAACGGTGATTCGGGAGAGACCCAGTACTTC
clone size: -
D gene: -
J gene: TRBJ2-5
V gene: TRBV2

CDR3 protein: CASSPGTGGYQPQHF
CDR3 DNA: TGTGCCAGCAGCCCCGGGACAGGGGGTTATCAGCCCCAGCATTTT
clone size: many
D gene: TRBD1
J gene: TRBJ1-5
V gene: TRBV7-9

CDR3 protein: CSAYNYNEQFF
CDR3 DNA: TGCAGTGCATATAATTACAATGAGCAGTTCTTC
clone size: -
D gene: -
J gene: TRBJ2-1
V gene: TRBV20-1

CDR3 protein: CASSTRTSGSDEQFF
CDR3 DNA: TGTGCCAGCAGCACTCGGACTAGCGGGAGCGATGAGCAGTTCTTC
clone size: -
D gene: TRBD2
J gene: TRBJ2-1
V gene: TRBV7-9

CDR3 protein: CASSVLGNTEAFF
CDR3 DNA: TGTGCCAGCAGCGTCTTGGGGAACACTGAAGCTTTCTTT
clone size: -
D gene: -
J gene: TRBJ1-1
V gene: TRBV5-4

CDR3 protein: CASSLISGANVLTF
CDR3 DNA: TGTGCCAGCAGCTTAATCTCTGGGGCCAACGTCCTGACTTTC
clone size: -
D gene: -
J gene: TRBJ2-6
V gene: TRBV7-9

CDR3 protein: CATSTRGKNYGYTF
CDR3 DNA: TGTGCCACCAGCACCAGAGGAAAGAACTATGGCTACACCTTC
clone size: -
D gene: -
J gene: TRBJ1-2
V gene: TRBV15

CDR3 protein: CASSPRGNTEAFF
CDR3 DNA: TGTGCCAGCAGCCCGCGGGGTAACACTGAAGCTTTCTTT
clone size: -
D gene: -
J gene: TRBJ1-1
V gene: TRBV9

CDR3 protein: CASSPQQGAGELFF
CDR3 DNA: TGTGCCAGCAGCCCACAACAGGGGGCCGGGGAGCTGTTTTTT
clone size: -
D gene: TRBD1
J gene: TRBJ2-2
V gene: TRBV7-3

CDR3 protein: CASSLEAALAPYEQYF
CDR3 DNA: TGTGCCAGCAGCTTAGAGGCGGCCCTAGCCCCCTACGAGCAGTACTTC
clone size: many
D gene: -
J gene: TRBJ2-7
V gene: TRBV11-2

CDR3 protein: CSVGGGPSSYEQYF
CDR3 DNA: TGCAGCGTTGGTGGCGGCCCGAGCTCCTACGAGCAGTACTTC
clone size: -
D gene: -
J gene: TRBJ2-7
V gene: TRBV29-1

CDR3 protein: CSVRLAGYEQYF
CDR3 DNA: TGCAGCGTTCGGCTAGCGGGCTACGAGCAGTACTTC
clone size: -
D gene: TRBD2
J gene: TRBJ2-7
V gene: TRBV29-1

CDR3 protein: CASSLEGYGYTF
CDR3 DNA: TGCGCCAGCAGCTTGGAGGGCTATGGCTACACCTTC
clone size: once
D gene: -
J gene: TRBJ1-2
V gene: TRBV5-1